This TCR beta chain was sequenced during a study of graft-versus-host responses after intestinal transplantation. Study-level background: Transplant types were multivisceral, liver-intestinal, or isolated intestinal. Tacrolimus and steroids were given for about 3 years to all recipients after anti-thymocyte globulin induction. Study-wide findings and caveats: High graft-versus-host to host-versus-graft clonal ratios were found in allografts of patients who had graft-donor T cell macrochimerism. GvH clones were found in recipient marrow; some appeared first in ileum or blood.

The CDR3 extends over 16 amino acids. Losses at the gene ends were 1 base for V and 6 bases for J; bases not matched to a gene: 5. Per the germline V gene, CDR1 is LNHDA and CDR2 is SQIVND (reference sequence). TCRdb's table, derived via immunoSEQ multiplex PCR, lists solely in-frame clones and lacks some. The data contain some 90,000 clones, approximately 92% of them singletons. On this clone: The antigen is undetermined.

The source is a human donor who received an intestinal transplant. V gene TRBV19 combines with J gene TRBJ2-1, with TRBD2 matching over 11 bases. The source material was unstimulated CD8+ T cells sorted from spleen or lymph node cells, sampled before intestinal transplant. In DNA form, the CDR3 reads TGTGCCAGTAGTATAGGGAGACTAGCGGGGATCAATGAGCAGTTCTTC. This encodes CASSIGRLAGINEQFF.